This TCR beta chain stems from a study of control samples from healthy donors and cancer patients. Germline CDR1 MNHEY, CDR2 SVGAGI. V gave up 10 bases and J gave up 4 bases, with 11 bases separating them. There are 11 residues in the CDR3. Clones were sequenced by immunoSEQ multiplex PCR, and TCRdb holds only the in-frame ones, with some missing. Of about 59,000 clones listed, around 90% are singletons. The rearrangement links TRBV6-5 to TRBJ2-7; D might be TRBD2 (5 bases). The clonotype originates from a man aged 40-50 years with colorectal cancer. The sequenced sample consisted of PBMCs. CDR3 nucleotide sequence: TGTGCCACCCGGACGGGATACGAGCAGTACTTC. It specifies CATRTGYEQYF.